This entry features one T cell receptor (beta chain) sequence. Sequenced by immunoSEQ multiplex PCR; TCRdb stores in-frame clones only, minus some. Among fewer than 150,000 clones listed, approximately 91% were seen once. Germline values: CDR1 SQVTM, CDR2 ANQGSEA. The CDR3 is 12 residues long. Trimming took 5 bases from V and 4 from J, leaving 12 bases between them. The sample belongs to a study of T cell responses to AZD1222 COVID-19 vaccine. The starting material was peripheral blood, obtained 28 days after the second AZD1222 dose. This clonotype originated in an adult who received the AZD1222 COVID-19 vaccine. The rearrangement joins TRBV29-1 to TRBJ2-7; a possible D gene is TRBD1 (5 bases). CDR3 residues: CSVSTVSYEQYF. In nucleotides, the CDR3 is TGCAGCGTTTCGACAGTCTCGTACGAGCAGTACTTC.